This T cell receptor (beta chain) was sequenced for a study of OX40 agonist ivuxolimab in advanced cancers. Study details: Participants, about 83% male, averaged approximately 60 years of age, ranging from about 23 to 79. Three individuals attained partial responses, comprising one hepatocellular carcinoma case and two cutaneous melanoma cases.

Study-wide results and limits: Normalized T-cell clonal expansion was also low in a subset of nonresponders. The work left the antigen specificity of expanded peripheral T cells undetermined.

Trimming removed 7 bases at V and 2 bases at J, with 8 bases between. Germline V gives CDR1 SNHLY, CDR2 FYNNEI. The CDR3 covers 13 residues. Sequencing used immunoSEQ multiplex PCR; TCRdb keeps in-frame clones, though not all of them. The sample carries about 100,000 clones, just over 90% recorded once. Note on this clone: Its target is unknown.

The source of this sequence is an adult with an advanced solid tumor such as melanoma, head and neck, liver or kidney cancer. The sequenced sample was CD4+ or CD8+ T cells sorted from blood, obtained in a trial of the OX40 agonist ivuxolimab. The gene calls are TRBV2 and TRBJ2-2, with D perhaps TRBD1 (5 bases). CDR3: CASTQGNTGELFF. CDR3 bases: TGTGCCAGCACCCAGGGCAACACCGGGGAGCTGTTTTTT.